The T cell receptor (beta chain) under discussion was sequenced for a study of PD-1 blockade in classical Hodgkin lymphoma. Profiled with immunoSEQ multiplex PCR; TCRdb holds only in-frame clones, not every one. Here the sample spans about 98,000 clones, around nine tenths being singletons. Concerning this clone itself: As yet, its antigen is unknown.

Looked up from germline, CDR1 is SGDLS and CDR2 is YYNGEE. The CDR3 is made up of 16 amino acids. The V and J ends lost 3 bases and 15 bases, in that order; junction bases with no gene match: 12. Study observations and caveats: The study found complete responders had baseline diversity similar to newly diagnosed patients. Those patients who began receiving nivolumab less than 1 year after ASCT had lower diversity, and they were excluded. Lower baseline TCR diversity was reported for newly diagnosed patients than for healthy donors. Diversity in CD4+ TCRs, unlike that measured in CD8+ TCRs, had risen significantly by C4D1.

Each patient experienced a relapse that followed autologous stem cell transplantation, and brentuximab vedotin exposure varied. Sequencing used peripheral blood mononuclear cells (PBMCs), obtained at baseline. The TCR was taken from a human donor with classical Hodgkin lymphoma. This rearrangement joins TRBV9 to TRBJ2-1, with 16 bases matching TRBD2. As DNA, the CDR3 is TGTGCCAGCAGCGGAGCCGGGACTAGCGGGAGGGCCTGGCTGTTCTTC. It encodes CASSGAGTSGRAWLFF. The entire variable domain, with the rest obtained from reference TRBV9 and TRBJ2-1, is as follows: DSGVTQTPKHLITATGQRVTLRCSPRSGDLSVYWYQQSLDQGLQFLIQYYNGEERAKGNILERFSAQQFPDLHSELNLSSLELGDSALYFCASSGAGTSGRAWLFFGPGTRLTVL.